The clone carrying this T cell receptor (beta chain) is termed medium-sized. Its matching antigen is unknown. CDR3 length: 16 residues. V lost 5 bases, J lost 6 bases, and 20 bases lay in between. Germline loops: CDR1 MNHEY, CDR2 SVGAGI. This sample's RNA came from whole unsorted tissue. This entry comes from a study of tumor and adjacent non-tumor tissue in lung cancer. A modified ARM-PCR protocol with three rounds of nested PCR amplified TCRbeta. Each CDR3 protein gets one entry after TCRdb re-called the multiplex PCR reads with MiXCR. The table shows more than 85,000 distinct CDR3 sequences, with 75% to 90% occurring only once. Regarding the study as a whole: Top 100 clones took a larger repertoire share in normal lung. Tumor tissue had significantly higher TCR diversity than normal lung.

The rearrangement uses TRBV6-5 and TRBJ1-5; possibly TRBD1 for D (6 bases). The specimen was lung tumor tissue. The sequence was collected from a man aged 70-80 years with non-small cell lung cancer. The CDR3 protein is CASSTRVGATGQPQHF. CDR3 DNA: TGTGCCAGCAGTACCCGGGTGGGGGCAACGGGTCAGCCCCAGCATTTT.